This TCR beta chain is drawn from a study of CD8+CD57+ T cells in acquired aplastic anemia (dated by TCRdb to the late 2010s). Regarding the study in general: Extracted DNA from sorted CD4+ and CD8+ cells averaged approximately 3 ug, ranging from roughly 0.17 to 30 ug. CD8+CD57+ expansion was defined as a frequency above the mean frequency observed in healthy subjects.

Trimming at the junction amounts to 3 bases on V and 3 bases on J, and the germline ends lie 15 bases apart. Inclusive of the bounding cysteine and phenylalanine, the CDR3 is 15 residues long. Here the CDR3 DNA is all that survives: 45 bases in frame from base 1. Looking up the germline V gene (reference sequence) yields CDR1 LNHDA and CDR2 SQIVND. The patients picked for sequencing were ones in whom flow cytometry had shown an expansion of CD8+CD57+ cells. Every patient had a diagnosis of severe acquired aplastic anemia based on International Study of Aplastic Anemia and Agranulocytosis and Camitta criteria. At the time blood was sampled, none of the patients had received any therapy. In this study, sorted CD4+ and CD8+ T cells from the blood of healthy subjects and of severe aplastic anemia patients had their TCR repertoires deep-sequenced. In the USA, patient enrollment took place under clinicaltrials.gov protocols 00001620, 01623167, 00001397, 00071045, 00081523 and 00961064. Ficoll-Paque density gradient centrifugation was used to isolate peripheral blood mononuclear cells. Before DNA extraction, CD4+ and CD8+ T cells were sorted by FACS or by magnetic beads.

Note on this clonotype: This clone's antigen is unknown. Nothing much larger sits one base from this clone, and base qualities are not available.

Genomic DNA was used as template for profiling of TCR beta VDJ combinations and CDR3 sequences. An Illumina HiSeq 2000 was used for TCR repertoire sequencing. Turning to the authors' computational methods: TRBV/TRBJ rearrangement plots, CDR3 size and DJ length profiles, and Simpson's diversity index were used to assess repertoires. The most abundant DNA sequence in the deep sequencing data was defined as the immunodominant clone. CDR3 amino acid sequences were checked for sharing across subjects and were also compared against the VDJdb database and published repertoires. Using fastp trimming at Q25 and MiXCR clonotype assembly, TCRdb reanalyzed the public sequencing data and kept in-frame beta chains. Each entry merges the rows of one CDR3 protein and shows their most common DNA and genes. TCRdb, rather than the study authors, made the V and J calls. The sample table lists approximately 59,000 distinct CDR3 sequences, approximately 50% of them with a count of one. Around 15% of the sample goes to the ten largest clones.

General study outcomes and caveats: Although roughly 29 CD8+ CDR3 sequences were shared by patients and controls, these sequences appeared highly expressed in patients and within the immunodominant clones of patients. Patients and healthy controls showed no significant difference in CD8+ Simpson's diversity (P=0.060).

Sequencing used sorted CD4+, CD8+, or CD8+CD57+ T cells (not recorded which) from PBMCs. This sequence uses TRBV19 and TRBJ2-7, and perhaps TRBD2 as D gene, on 5 matching bases. The TCR originated in a human donor with aplastic anemia. The CDR3: CASSIGVGEGYEQYF. The bases read TGTGCCAGTAGTATCGGGGTCGGGGAAGGCTACGAGCAGTACTTC.